The 19 T cell receptor beta chains listed next were all sequenced from one sample in a study of OX40 agonist ivuxolimab in advanced cancers. Measured with immunoSEQ multiplex PCR; TCRdb has only the in-frame clones, and not every one. The repertoire holds tens of thousands of clones, around nine tenths seen once, with roughly 0.72% in the top ten. The sequences come from CD4+ or CD8+ T cells sorted from blood, collected in a trial of the OX40 agonist ivuxolimab. The receptors shown here come from an adult with an advanced solid tumor such as melanoma, head and neck, liver or kidney cancer.

This sequence joins TRBV30 and TRBJ2-3, with D possibly being TRBD2 (6 bases). The CDR3 runs 15 residues. The V end lost 1 base, the J end lost 1 base, and 12 bases lay between the germline ends. Germline lookup yields CDR1 GTSNPN and CDR2 SVGIG (reference sequence). The CDR3 DNA reads as TGTGCCTGGAGTGCTTCTAGCGTCGGCACAGATACGCAGTATTTT. It is translated as CAWSASSVGTDTQYF.

This clone has only one observation. The chain recombines TRBV18 with TRBJ2-3, with D maybe TRBD2 (6 bases). The CDR3 is 15 residues long. V dropped 3 bases and J dropped 2 bases, with 12 bases sitting between them. Germline CDR1 and CDR2: KGHSH and LQKENI. The CDR3: CASSPGLGFTDTQYF. CDR3 DNA: TGTGCCAGCTCACCGGGACTGGGTTTCACAGATACGCAGTATTTT. Combining the CDR3 with reference TRBV18 and TRBJ2-3 gives the whole variable domain NAGVMQNPRHLVRRRGQEARLRCSPMKGHSHVYWYRQLPEEGLKFMVYLQKENIIDESGMPKERFSAEFPKEGPSILRIQQVVRGDSAAYFCASSPGLGFTDTQYFGPGTRLTVL.

The genes are TRBV6-5 and TRBJ2-7; weak D call: TRBD1 (6 bases). V dropped 2 bases and J dropped 0 bases, with 8 bases sitting between them. CDR3 length: 14 residues. The germline V gene has CDR1 MNHEY and CDR2 SVGAGI. The chain's CDR3 is CASSYTGSSYEQYF. For the CDR3, the DNA is TGTGCCAGCAGTTACACAGGGAGCTCCTACGAGCAGTACTTC.

The V gene is TRBV30, the J gene TRBJ2-7; the match to TRBD2 covers 8 bases. The CDR3 has 16 residues. V trimming: 4 bases; J trimming: 3 bases; junction bases outside the gene matches: 14. In germline, CDR1 is GTSNPN, CDR2 SVGIG (reference sequence). The CDR3 protein is CAWIPYSGLGGYEQYF. Here the CDR3 DNA reads TGTGCCTGGATCCCCTACTCGGGACTAGGGGGCTACGAGCAGTACTTC.

The chain couples TRBV2 to TRBJ2-5, with D maybe TRBD2 (6 bases). The germline gives CDR1 SNHLY, CDR2 FYNNEI. The V gene lost 3 bases and the J gene lost 5 bases, with 16 bases spanning the gap. The CDR3 runs 15 residues. The CDR3 bases are TGTGCCAGCAGTGAGAATGGGGGGTATGGGGAGACCCAGTACTTC. Amino acids: CASSENGGYGETQYF.

The V call is TRBV9, the J call TRBJ1-2; 9 nucleotides agree with TRBD1. Trimming removed 3 bases from V and 4 bases from J; junction bases left unmatched: 7. The CDR3 length is 15 residues. Germline CDR1 and CDR2: SGDLS and YYNGEE. The CDR3 loop reads CASSATGTGSYGYTF. Written as DNA, the CDR3 is TGTGCCAGCAGCGCTACCGGGACAGGGAGCTATGGCTACACCTTC.

This clone was detected only once. Written as DNA, the CDR3 is TGTGCCAGCAGTTTATCGGGTGTCTATGGCTACACCTTC. The encoded protein is CASSLSGVYGYTF. The chain is built from TRBV28 and TRBJ1-2; no clear D. The CDR3 loop spans 13 amino acids. The germline gives CDR1 MDHEN, CDR2 SYDVKM. Trimming pared 1 base from V and 4 bases from J, leaving 7 bases between.

This clone occurred once. This sequence joins TRBV6-5 and TRBJ1-1; D is ambiguous. This CDR3 spans 13 amino acids. From germline, CDR1 is MNHEY and CDR2 SVGAGI. V lost 5 bases and J lost 1, with 8 bases in between. The CDR3 region is CASSPHPNTEAFF. The CDR3, as DNA: TGTGCCAGCAGTCCACACCCGAACACTGAAGCTTTCTTT.

The chain couples TRBV28 to TRBJ1-1; unclear D gene. The CDR3 loop spans 11 amino acids. Germline V lookup: CDR1 MDHEN, CDR2 SYDVKM. V was pared by 6 bases and J by 12 bases, with 14 bases between. CDR3 DNA: TGTGCCAGCAGCCGGACCCCCGGGACTTTCTTT. It is translated as CASSRTPGTFF.

The chain is built from TRBV30 and TRBJ1-1; tentative D call: TRBD1 (6 bases). CDR1 is GTSNPN and CDR2 is SVGIG in the germline V gene (reference sequence). V was pared by 4 bases and J by 1 base, with 16 bases between. This CDR3 comprises 15 residues. Here the CDR3 DNA reads TGTGCCTGGATCTACTCGGGACAAGGGAACACTGAAGCTTTCTTT. The encoded protein is CAWIYSGQGNTEAFF.

CDR3 DNA sequence: TGTGCCAGCAGTTTCGGCGGTACAGGATTAGATACGCAGTATTTT. Protein: CASSFGGTGLDTQYF. The chain combines TRBV28 with TRBJ2-3; possible D gene TRBD1, 5 bases. The CDR3 runs 15 residues. CDR1 is MDHEN, CDR2 SYDVKM, per germline. The V end lost 3 bases, the J end lost 5 bases, and 15 bases lay between the germline ends.

V gene TRBV19 combines with J gene TRBJ1-2, with TRBD1 matching over 7 bases. The V gene end was trimmed by 5 bases and the J gene end by 7 bases; junction bases not matched to a gene: 7. The germline gives CDR1 LNHDA, CDR2 SQIVND (reference sequence). The CDR3 spans 13 residues. The CDR3, as DNA: TGTGCCAGTAGTGAACAGGGGAAAAGTGGCTACACCTTC. It yields the protein CASSEQGKSGYTF.

In this sample, this clone turned up once. The V call is TRBV5-4, the J call TRBJ1-2; D is unclear. In germline, CDR1 is SGHNT, CDR2 YYREEE (reference sequence). V dropped 2 bases and J dropped 5 bases, with 13 bases sitting between them. CDR3 length: 14 amino acids. CDR3 in amino acids: CASSFAGGLYGYTF. CDR3 bases: TGTGCCAGCAGCTTTGCAGGAGGATTATATGGCTACACCTTC.

The rearrangement links TRBV18 to TRBJ1-1; 8 bases align to TRBD1. The CDR3 consists of 15 residues. The junction had 8 bases not matched to a gene; V was cut back by 3 bases and J by 5 bases. Germline V gives CDR1 KGHSH, CDR2 LQKENI. The CDR3 DNA is TGTGCCAGCTCACCTCCCCGGACAGGGACGACTGAAGCTTTCTTT. Residues: CASSPPRTGTTEAFF.

This chain uses TRBV27 with TRBJ2-1; the match to TRBD1 covers 7 bases. CDR1 is MNHEY and CDR2 is SMNVEV in the germline V gene (reference sequence). V lost 4 bases and J lost 8; bases outside the gene matches: 2. The CDR3 runs to 12 residues. The CDR3 DNA is TGTGCCAGCAGTTACAGGGGATATGAGCAGTTCTTC. This encodes CASSYRGYEQFF.

This clone was picked up one time. V and J are TRBV28 and TRBJ1-5; 8 nucleotides match TRBD1. Losses at the gene ends were 7 bases for V and 7 bases for J; bases not matched to a gene: 12. CDR1 and CDR2 (germline): MDHEN, SYDVKM. This CDR3 is built from 15 residues. The DNA for the CDR3 is TGTGCCAGCACCCCCGGGACAGGTGTGGAGCAGCCCCAGCATTTT. Translating gives CASTPGTGVEQPQHF.

This clone was picked up a small number of times. This chain's CDR3 is CASSPIQSDEQYF. The CDR3 region has the DNA TGTGCCAGCTCACCGATACAGTCCGACGAGCAGTACTTC. The chain links TRBV18 to TRBJ2-7; D gene ambiguous. V was shortened by 3 bases and J by 5 bases, with 11 bases between the two germline ends. The CDR3 covers 13 residues. Germline V gives CDR1 KGHSH, CDR2 LQKENI.

The rearrangement uses TRBV5-1 and TRBJ2-7; TRBD1 matches 7 bases. This CDR3 is 14 amino acids long. Trimming removed 1 base from V and 2 bases from J; junction bases left unmatched: 3. Looked up from germline, CDR1 is SGHRS and CDR2 is YFSETQ. CDR3 amino acids: CASSLTGDTYEQYF. CDR3 sequence (DNA): TGCGCCAGCAGCTTGACAGGGGACACCTACGAGCAGTACTTC.

V usage is TRBV7-2 and J usage is TRBJ2-6, with 10 bases lining up with TRBD1. The CDR3 consists of 17 residues. Germline loops: CDR1 SGHTA, CDR2 FQGNSA. Trimming took 1 base from V and 3 from J; bases not matched to a gene: 3. The chain's CDR3 is CASSLGQGARGANVLTF. The CDR3 coding sequence is TGTGCCAGCAGCTTAGGACAGGGGGCGCGTGGGGCCAACGTCCTGACTTTC.